What follows are 8 T cell receptor beta chains derived from one specimen sequenced in a study of CD8 T cells in ankylosing spondylitis. TCRdb fed the 5' RACE reads into MiXCR, producing one record per CDR3 protein. Among about 130,000 distinct CDR3 sequences listed, roughly an eighth were seen once. Material: blood, either unsorted or a sorted T cell fraction (not recorded which). The receptors stem from a female donor with ankylosing spondylitis or in good health (not recorded which).

Only a few counts were recorded for this clonotype. This rearrangement joins TRBV12-3 or TRBV12-4 to TRBJ1-4; D possibly corresponds to TRBD1 (6 bases). This CDR3 contains 16 residues. The ends were cut back, 5 bases at V and 5 bases at J, with 18 bases in the middle. The CDR3 spells CASSLALGAGNEKLFF. The CDR3, as DNA: TGTGCCAGCAGTCTCGCACTGGGGGCGGGGAATGAAAAACTGTTTTTT.

This clonotype was counted many times. The chain carries TRBV20-1 and TRBJ2-7; 10 bases align to TRBD2. The CDR3 extends over 13 amino acids. J gave up 5 bases and V 6 bases, and 7 bases lay outside the gene matches. Germline CDR1 reads DFQATT; CDR2 reads SNEGSKA (reference sequence). In nucleotides, the CDR3 is TGCAGTGCCAAGAGCGGGAGGGGCCACGAGCAGTACTTC. Protein sequence: CSAKSGRGHEQYF.

This clonotype was counted at least ten times. This chain joins TRBV10-3 and TRBJ2-3, with D possibly being TRBD1 (6 bases). The germline CDR1 and CDR2 sequences are ENHRY and SYGVKD. The CDR3 is made up of 14 amino acids. Trimming stripped 6 bases from V and 2 bases from J, with 12 bases between. CDR3 coding DNA: TGTGCCATCAGACCGGGACACTCCACAGATACGCAGTATTTT. Translating it yields CAIRPGHSTDTQYF.

The table lists this clonotype with many counts. The chain joins TRBV5-1 to TRBJ2-3; D is ambiguous. V lost 2 bases and J lost 6, with 16 bases in between. The CDR3 is 15 amino acids. Germline assignment: CDR1 SGHRS and CDR2 YFSETQ. This CDR3 is CASSFGTPPRDTQYF. The CDR3, as DNA: TGCGCCAGCAGCTTCGGCACTCCTCCCCGGGATACGCAGTATTTT.

In this sample, this clonotype turned up many times. This chain uses TRBV10-2 with TRBJ2-1; 9 nucleotides align to TRBD1. Germline CDR1 and CDR2: WSHSY and SAAADI. The trim removed 8 bases at V and 13 bases at J, leaving 6 bases unmatched. CDR3 length equals 11 residues. This CDR3 reads CASLIQGAQFF. The CDR3, as DNA: TGCGCCAGCCTTATACAGGGGGCCCAGTTCTTC.

This clonotype was recorded many times. The V call is TRBV5-1, the J call TRBJ2-3, with 8 bases that match TRBD2. The germline V gene has CDR1 SGHRS and CDR2 YFSETQ. This CDR3 is built from 14 residues. The junction had 5 bases not matched to a gene; V was cut back by 6 bases and J by 2 bases. This chain's CDR3 is CASTTSGTTDTQYF. In DNA, the CDR3 is TGCGCCAGCACCACTAGCGGAACCACAGATACGCAGTATTTT.

This clonotype has only one observation. V gene TRBV6-1 combines with J gene TRBJ1-1; 9 nucleotides agree with TRBD1. This CDR3 is built from 15 residues. Unmatched junction bases numbered 12, after V lost 6 bases and J lost 7 bases. Germline V gives CDR1 MNHNS, CDR2 SASEGT. CDR3 sequence: CASSEFTGTGYEAFF. CDR3 nucleotides: TGTGCCAGCAGCGAATTTACCGGGACAGGGTATGAAGCTTTCTTT.

The table lists this clonotype with a few counts. The J gene is TRBJ2-3, the V gene TRBV9, with 9 positions matching TRBD1. The CDR3 spans 14 residues. V dropped 3 bases and J dropped 5; count of bases not matched to a gene: 4. CDR1 is SGDLS, CDR2 YYNGEE, per germline. CDR3 amino acids: CASSAVGQGDTQYF. CDR3 nucleotides: TGTGCCAGCAGCGCAGTGGGACAGGGAGATACGCAGTATTTT.